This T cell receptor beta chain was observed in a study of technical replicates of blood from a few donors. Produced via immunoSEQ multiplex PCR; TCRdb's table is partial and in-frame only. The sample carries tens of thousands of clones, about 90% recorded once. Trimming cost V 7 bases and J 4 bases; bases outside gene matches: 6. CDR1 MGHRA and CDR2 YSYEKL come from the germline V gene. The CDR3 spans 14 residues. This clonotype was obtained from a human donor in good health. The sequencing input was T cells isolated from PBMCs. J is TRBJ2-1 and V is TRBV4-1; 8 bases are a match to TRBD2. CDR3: CASTPRGDYNEQFF. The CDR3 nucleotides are TGCGCCAGCACCCCGCGGGGGGATTACAATGAGCAGTTCTTC.